This T cell receptor (beta chain) comes out of a study of regulatory T cells in long-lasting Graves disease (dated by TCRdb to the early 2020s). Context from the whole study: Antithyroid drugs had been taken for less than 3 months by newly diagnosed Graves' disease patients. Patients with persistent Graves' disease were compared with patients with newly diagnosed Graves' disease using TCR sequencing and RNA sequencing of peripheral blood. The study took place in China and was registered as a clinical trial. TCR sequencing covered some 13 persistent and some 20 newly diagnosed Graves' disease patients, around 33 samples in total.

Libraries were constructed by multiplex PCR. The sequencer was an Illumina HiSeq 4000. CDR3 regions were amplified by Arm-PCR with iRepertoire HTBI primers to construct TCR beta libraries. Before sequencing, the PCR products went through gel purification. The paper's data handling went like this. Across samples, fewer than 70 TRBV and 15 or so TRBJ segments were identified and used for gene usage analysis of CDR3 amino acid clonotypes. COPE and FqMerger were used to merge the filtered high-quality paired reads into contigs. BLAST was used to align contigs to IMGT TRBV, TRBD and TRBJ reference genes, with CDR3 defined following IMGT. Any clonotype with a frequency above 0.1% was classified as a highly expanded clone. Shannon entropy was used to measure repertoire diversity, and the Gini coefficient was used to measure V-J evenness. A clonotype was considered public if more than one individual shared it. Using fastp trimming at Q25 and MiXCR clonotype assembly, TCRdb reanalyzed the public sequencing data and kept in-frame beta chains. Under each unique CDR3 protein, matching rows form one entry showing the most common genes and DNA. TCRdb's processing, not the study's, gives the V and J calls here. This sample lists about 420,000 distinct CDR3 sequences; about 15% were detected once. The ten largest clones represent 23% of the sample.

V sheds 3 bases and J sheds 3 bases, leaving 2 bases between their ends. The cysteine opens and the phenylalanine closes a CDR3 of 11 amino acids. Only CDR3 DNA remains: 33 bases, in frame from the first base. In light of the paper, this sample's time point label describes: newly diagnosed GD, antithyroid drugs for less than 3 months. For both TCR sequencing and RNA sequencing, RNA was extracted from PBMCs in TRIzol. Graves' disease was diagnosed according to American Thyroid Association guidelines. The patients came from an endocrinology department in Xi'an, China. Each patient gave approximately 10 milliliters of peripheral blood, collected in an EDTA anticoagulant tube. PBMCs were isolated by Ficoll Paque Plus density gradient separation without further T cell sorting. An Agilent 2100 Bioanalyzer and agarose gel were used to check RNA quality, and a NanoDrop 2000 was used to measure RNA concentration.

This clonotype has at least ten counts. The specificity of this receptor is unknown. No per-base quality is available; no much larger clone lies one base away. Overall study results and their limits: The small sample size was acknowledged by the authors as a limitation that may reduce accuracy. Peripheral blood alone was examined, since thyroid tissue, which constituted the primary lesion, could not be accessed. Patients with persistent disease shared more public clonotypes (over 2,500) than newly diagnosed patients did (more than 900). Compared with newly diagnosed patients, patients with persistent Graves' disease had lower TCR Shannon entropy and fewer highly expanded clones, which suggests clonal expansion. Preferential use of TRBV28, TRBJ1-2 and TRBJ2-5 was observed in persistent disease, whereas TRBV20-1 and TRBJ2-1 were favored in newly diagnosed disease. Sequencing and analysis were restricted to the TCR beta chain.

These data were also reused for a study on T cells in Graves' hyperthyroidism and ophthalmopathy. That second report states: Graves' hyperthyroidism was defined as stable when no progression to ophthalmopathy occurred over 18 months of follow-up. Hyperthyroidism patients were aged 18 to 65 years and newly diagnosed, with disease duration of less than 2 months. Patients with uncontrolled infections, other autoimmune diseases, pregnancy or lactation were excluded. Clinical symptoms, serum thyroxine and TRAb, thyroid ultrasound, and orbital computed tomography formed the basis for the diagnoses. The TCR CDR3 was subjected to a first round of RT-PCR using the HTBI primer set and the Qiagen OneStep RT-PCR kit. Blood samples also contained most of the expanded thyroid clonotypes (frequency above 0.001), which suggests that blood repertoires may reflect thyroid immune responses. A 13 V-J signature model separated ophthalmopathy from stable hyperthyroidism, with roughly 88% sensitivity and 81.08% specificity in cross-validation and 80%/75% in testing. During validation, the model predicted progression to ophthalmopathy a median of around 7 months ahead of onset, with more than 55% sensitivity and roughly 72% specificity. A discovery cohort of about a hundred patients, 43 with Graves' ophthalmopathy and more than 55 with stable Graves' hyperthyroidism, was used to find distinguishing TCR V-J signatures. Prospective prediction of ophthalmopathy was tested in an independent validation cohort of 18 to 20 hyperthyroidism patients and approximately 17 patients who later progressed to ophthalmopathy. For training and testing, the roughly 100 patients in the discovery cohort were randomly divided in a 7:3 ratio. In more than 5 Graves' hyperthyroidism patients, the study also compared T-cell repertoires from thyroid tissue with T-cell repertoires from blood. After sampling, hyperthyroidism patients received methimazole starting at 30 mg daily, and ophthalmopathy patients received high-dose intravenous methylprednisolone. Libraries were constructed in a second round of multiplex PCR, after which size selection and purification were carried out. Sequencing of the libraries was done on an Illumina HiSeq2000 using paired-end 100 bp reads. SOAPnuke was used to process the raw data, removing reads that contained adapters or uncalled bases, had a mean Phred below 15, or lacked an exact match to the constant primer or identifier. COPE v1.2.5 was used to merge high-quality paired reads, and clonotypes were defined as unique nucleotide sequences. MiTCR v1.1 was used to align clonotypes to the IMGT TRBV, TRBD and TRBJ reference segments. The analysis included only V-J combinations with a frequency above 0.0001, which together covered 99% to 99.2% of the repertoires. The TCS score was defined as F50 (clonal expansion) divided by E x V (chaos), with BLOSUM62-based TCRdist calculated between CDR3 peptides within each V-J. Welch's t-statistics and random forest reduced just over 500 V-J features to roughly 13, which were used in a naive Bayes classifier (R e1071). No statistical method was used to set the sample size in advance, and investigators knew the group allocation. TCR Vbeta CDR3 sequencing of 130 to 150 peripheral blood samples (43 ophthalmopathy, some 75 hyperthyroidism and some 17 progressor patients) is reported in the paper.

The TCR sequence derives from a woman aged 18-30 years with Graves disease. Donor details come from another sample of the same person, matched by shared clones. Sequencing used peripheral blood mononuclear cells (PBMCs), obtained at new diagnosis, from a patient treated with antithyroid drugs. The sequence is built from TRBV12-3 or TRBV12-4 and TRBJ1-1, with the D gene uncertain. The CDR3 protein is CASSFDTEAFF. The DNA sequence is as follows: TGTGCCAGCAGTTTCGACACTGAAGCTTTCTTT.